Listed below are T cell receptor beta chains from one sample, sequenced in a study of control samples from healthy donors and cancer patients. Using immunoSEQ multiplex PCR, the repertoire was profiled, and TCRdb retains in-frame clones only, with some absent. The repertoire has under 450,000 clones, over 75% of them found once; the top ten carry just under 6.5%. The sample was PBMCs. These receptors all stem from a man aged 35 to 55 with head and neck cancer. Both conserved end residues are part of each CDR3. A D gene is named only where the DNA matches it firmly. Part of the rows lack a size; the others show once, few, many or a class for expanded clones.

TRBJ2-7 TRBV12-2 15 . . CASRLVGPVPYEQYF TGTGCAAGTCGCTTAGTGGGTCCAGTCCCCTACGAGCAGTACTTC
TRBJ1-3 TRBV5-1 15 once . CASSLTERSGNTIYF TGCGCCAGCAGCTTAACGGAGAGGTCTGGAAACACCATATATTTT
TRBJ2-4 TRBV10-1 14 . . CASSQGNPKNIQYF TGCGCCAGCAGTCAAGGGAACCCCAAAAACATTCAGTACTTC
TRBJ2-3 TRBV7-7 15 . . CASSKGETGTDTQYF TGTGCTAGCAGCAAAGGGGAAACGGGCACAGATACGCAGTATTTT
TRBJ2-1 TRBV4-1 15 . TRBD1 CASSQGQGVLYEQFF TGCGCCAGCAGCCAAGGACAGGGGGTTTTGTATGAGCAGTTCTTC
TRBJ2-6 TRBV19 15 . . CASSIDRSGANVLTF TGTGCCAGTAGTATAGACCGGTCTGGGGCCAACGTCCTGACTTTC
TRBJ2-1 TRBV7-3 15 . TRBD2 CASSSAGGPSNEQFF TGTGCCAGCAGCTCGGCGGGAGGGCCCTCCAATGAGCAGTTCTTC
TRBJ1-3 TRBV6-5 15 few . CASSYTADSGNTIYF TGTGCCAGCAGTTATACGGCGGACTCTGGAAACACCATATATTTT
TRBJ2-2 TRBV30 13 . TRBD1 CAWSGTGAGELFF TGTGCCTGGAGTGGGACAGGGGCCGGGGAGCTGTTTTTT
TRBJ1-4 TRBV28 14 . . CASSPGTLNEKLFF TGTGCCAGCAGTCCCGGGACACTGAATGAAAAACTGTTTTTT
TRBJ1-5 TRBV30 13 . . CAWNVDSNQPQHF TGTGCCTGGAATGTTGATAGCAATCAGCCCCAGCATTTT
TRBJ1-3 TRBV14 16 . . CASSQVLGAAGNTIYF TGTGCCAGCAGCCAAGTACTAGGGGCGGCTGGAAACACCATATATTTT
TRBJ1-1 TRBV7-2 13 once . CATIEGMNTEAFF TGTGCGACAATTGAGGGGATGAACACTGAAGCTTTCTTT
TRBJ1-5 TRBV12-3/TRBV12-4 13 . . CASSLRGDQPQHF TGTGCCAGCAGTTTGCGGGGAGATCAGCCCCAGCATTTT